The 25 T cell receptor beta chains below all came from one sample that was sequenced in a study of a mutant IDH1 vaccine in newly diagnosed glioma. As to time point: week 47, end of study. What each vaccine dose contained was 300 ug of mutant IDH1 20-mer peptide, accompanied by topical imiquimod. No cognate antigen is known for these TCRs. Method: immunoSEQ multiplex PCR; TCRdb's copy keeps in-frame clones and lacks some. This sample carries 45,000 to 55,000 clones, around 84% of them seen once, and the ten largest clones take 3.5% to 5.5%. Here the sequenced sample was PBMCs, taken from a glioma patient whose treatment included an IDH1 peptide vaccine. All receptors come from a woman aged 30 to 39 with glioma. Some clones in this sample may be carry-over from other donors' samples.

The chain carries TRBV27 and TRBJ2-5, with no clear D. The CDR3 extends over 14 amino acids. The ends were cut back, 6 bases at V and 0 bases at J, with 11 bases in the middle. Germline CDR1 MNHEY, CDR2 SMNVEV (reference sequence). CDR3 amino acids: CASSTMGNQETQYF. The CDR3 DNA is TGTGCCAGCAGCACGATGGGAAACCAAGAGACCCAGTACTTC.

This rearrangement joins TRBV5-8 to TRBJ1-3, with D unclear. V was pared by 0 bases and J by 0 bases, with 7 bases between. The germline gives CDR1 SGHTS, CDR2 YDEGEE. This CDR3 is 15 amino acids long. Here the CDR3 reads CASSLEGLSGNTIYF. Here the CDR3 DNA reads TGTGCCAGCAGCTTGGAAGGACTCTCTGGAAACACCATATATTTT.

This clone appeared once. This chain uses TRBV4-1 with TRBJ2-7, with D perhaps matching TRBD1 (5 bases). V was clipped by 1 base and J by 4 bases, with 11 bases between them. This CDR3 has 14 amino acids. Germline loops: CDR1 MGHRA, CDR2 YSYEKL. CDR3 bases: TGCGCCAGCAGCCAAGTTACAGGAGATTACGAGCAGTACTTC. Amino acid sequence: CASSQVTGDYEQYF.

This clone has more than one count but fewer than ten. The CDR3 spells CASSLGRGNQPQHF. The CDR3, as DNA: TGTGCCAGCAGTTTAGGCAGAGGCAATCAGCCCCAGCATTTT. The gene calls are TRBV27 and TRBJ1-5; D remains unclear. Trimming took off 2 bases at V and 2 bases at J, with 7 bases between the two ends. Germline V gene lookup returns CDR1 MNHEY and CDR2 SMNVEV (reference sequence). The CDR3 covers 14 residues.

V and J are TRBV11-2 and TRBJ1-1, with D unclear. Looked up from germline, CDR1 is SGHAT and CDR2 is FQNNGV. The germline V and J ends were trimmed by 4 bases and 10 bases, with 10 bases remaining between them. The length of the CDR3 is 11 residues. The CDR3 spells CASSSYRGAFF. In DNA form, the CDR3 reads TGTGCCAGCAGCTCGTACCGGGGAGCTTTCTTT. The whole variable domain, remainder taken from reference TRBV11-2 and TRBJ1-1, is EAGVAQSPRYKIIEKRQSVAFWCNPISGHATLYWYQQILGQGPKLLIQFQNNGVVDDSQLPKDRFSAERLKGVDSTLKIQPAKLEDSAVYLCASSSYRGAFFGQGTRLTVV.

For the CDR3, the DNA is TGTGCCAGCAGTCGACTTGCCCGCTCTGGAAACACCATATATTTT. Translation: CASSRLARSGNTIYF. The chain recombines TRBV6-5 with TRBJ1-3; no clear D gene. V was shortened by 5 bases and J by 0 bases, with 11 bases between the two germline ends. The CDR3 length is 15 residues. Germline values: CDR1 MNHEY, CDR2 SVGAGI.

This clone was detected only a few times. J is TRBJ1-1 and V is TRBV5-5; D is uncertain. CDR3 length equals 13 residues. CDR1 is SGHKS and CDR2 is YYEKEE in the germline V gene (reference sequence). Trimming shortened V by 1 base and J by 6 bases, and 10 bases separated the two germline ends. The CDR3 region has the DNA TGTGCCAGCAGCTTGCCTTCACTTCCTGAAGCTTTCTTT. Translation: CASSLPSLPEAFF.

V is TRBV12-5 and J is TRBJ1-3, with D hard to call. V gave up 8 bases and J gave up 4 bases, with 12 bases separating them. The V gene's germline CDR1 is LGHNT and CDR2 FRNRAP. The CDR3 loop spans 13 amino acids. CDR3 loop: CASRSGGGNTIYF. The CDR3 DNA sequence: TGTGCTAGTCGCTCGGGAGGGGGAAACACCATATATTTT.

This chain uses TRBV6-6 with TRBJ1-4; the match to TRBD1 covers 8 bases. Germline values: CDR1 MNHNY, CDR2 SVGAGI (reference sequence). With V trimmed by 10 bases and J by 8 bases, 12 bases remained unmatched. This CDR3 is built from 14 residues. The CDR3, as DNA: TGTGCCACCCGATCGACAGGGGTGGGGGAAAAACTGTTTTTT. Its protein product is CATRSTGVGEKLFF.

The chain has TRBV6-5 and TRBJ2-5, with 7 bases matching TRBD1. The CDR3 is made up of 12 amino acids. V shed 6 bases and J 9 bases; nucleotides not matched to a gene: 7. The V gene's germline CDR1 is MNHEY and CDR2 SVGAGI. The CDR3 sequence: CASSPTDRAQYF. In DNA, the CDR3 is TGTGCCAGCAGCCCCACCGACAGGGCCCAGTACTTC.

This chain connects TRBV11-3 to TRBJ2-7, with 10 nucleotides matching TRBD1. The ends lost 8 bases at V and 2 bases at J; junction bases unmatched: 6. The CDR3 totals 14 residues. CDR1 is SGHNT, CDR2 YENEEA, per germline. CDR3 amino acids: CASHGQGVPYEQYF. The CDR3 region has the DNA TGTGCCAGCCATGGACAGGGGGTCCCCTACGAGCAGTACTTC.

This clone was picked up one time. CDR3 sequence (DNA): TGTGCCAGCAGCTTAGTCGAGGCGCCTAATCAGCCCCAGCATTTT. Amino acids: CASSLVEAPNQPQHF. This chain joins TRBV7-6 and TRBJ1-5; D uncertain. Germline loops: CDR1 SGHVS, CDR2 FNYEAQ. The CDR3 length is 15 residues. With 1 base removed from V and 4 bases from J, the gap between germline ends came to 11 bases.

J is TRBJ2-2 and V is TRBV10-3, with TRBD2 matching 10 bases. The V and J ends lost 4 bases and 6 bases, in that order; junction bases with no gene match: 5. The CDR3 consists of 15 residues. CDR1 is ENHRY and CDR2 is SYGVKD in the germline V gene. CDR3 DNA sequence: TGTGCCATCAGTGCTAGCGGGAGCTTGGCCGGGGAGCTGTTTTTT. It translates to CAISASGSLAGELFF.

The chain uses TRBV18 and TRBJ2-7, with 10 bases lining up with TRBD2. J was trimmed by 2 bases and V by 4 bases; bases with no gene match: 2. CDR1 and CDR2 from the germline V gene are KGHSH and LQKENI. This CDR3 region has 14 residues. CDR3 in DNA: TGTGCCAGCTCACGACTAGCGGGCACCTACGAGCAGTACTTC. It translates to CASSRLAGTYEQYF.

V gene TRBV19 combines with J gene TRBJ2-1; TRBD2 matches at 9 bases. Germline V gene lookup returns CDR1 LNHDA and CDR2 SQIVND (reference sequence). Losses at the gene ends were 6 bases for V and 3 bases for J; bases not matched to a gene: 6. The CDR3 runs to 15 residues. The CDR3 sequence: CASSLTSGDYNEQFF. CDR3 coding DNA: TGTGCCAGTAGCTTGACTAGCGGAGACTACAATGAGCAGTTCTTC. Looking up the rest from reference TRBV19 and TRBJ2-1 gives the full variable domain: DGGITQSPKYLFRKEGQNVTLSCEQNLNHDAMYWYRQDPGQGLRLIYYSQIVNDFQKGDIAEGYSVSREKKESFPLTVTSAQKNPTAFYLCASSLTSGDYNEQFFGPGTRLTVL.

The chain carries TRBV19 and TRBJ2-6, with D unresolved. Germline V CDR1 and CDR2: LNHDA, SQIVND (reference sequence). The CDR3 covers 12 residues. Trimming removed 7 bases from V and 13 bases from J, with 14 bases in between. CDR3 amino acids: CASTNRSPVLTF. The CDR3 DNA is TGTGCCAGTACTAACCGTAGCCCTGTCCTGACTTTC.

This clone was seen once. The chain recombines TRBV19 with TRBJ1-1, with TRBD1 as a possible D gene (6 bases). The CDR3 totals 13 residues. V gave up 2 bases and J gave up 5 bases, with 9 bases separating them. Germline loops: CDR1 LNHDA, CDR2 SQIVND (reference sequence). Here the CDR3 reads CASSIQGMTEAFF. CDR3 DNA sequence: TGTGCCAGTAGTATACAGGGGATGACTGAAGCTTTCTTT.

The CDR3 reads CSVEQGYYEQYF. The CDR3 DNA is TGCAGCGTTGAACAGGGATACTACGAGCAGTACTTC. The chain couples TRBV29-1 to TRBJ2-7; the D gene is possibly TRBD1 (5 bases). The CDR3 sequence is 12 residues long. Germline V gene lookup returns CDR1 SQVTM and CDR2 ANQGSEA. The V gene lost 2 bases and the J gene lost 3 bases, with 8 bases spanning the gap.

The CDR3 bases are TGTGCCAGCAGTCCCTATAAACAGGGCAATCAGCCCCAGCATTTT. Translation: CASSPYKQGNQPQHF. The chain couples TRBV28 to TRBJ1-5; TRBD1 is a possible D gene (5 bases). Per the germline V gene, CDR1 is MDHEN and CDR2 is SYDVKM. The CDR3 sequence is 15 residues long. The V and J ends lost 5 bases and 2 bases respectively, with 13 bases between them.

This clone was picked up one time. The chain is built from TRBV4-1 and TRBJ1-1, with 7 nucleotides matching TRBD1. The V segment lost 6 bases and the J segment 1 base; nucleotides outside the gene matches: 8. Looked up from germline, CDR1 is MGHRA and CDR2 is YSYEKL. The CDR3 consists of 15 residues. The CDR3 sequence: CASRQGNRANTEAFF. The CDR3 DNA reads TGCGCCAGCAGACAGGGGAATAGGGCGAACACTGAAGCTTTCTTT.

This sequence joins TRBV13 and TRBJ2-2; D perhaps matches TRBD2 (5 bases). Per germline, CDR1 PRHDT and CDR2 FYEKMQ (reference sequence). The CDR3 is made up of 16 amino acids. The V and J ends lost 1 base and 2 bases respectively, with 11 bases between them. The CDR3 bases are TGTGCCAGCAGCTTAGAAGTGGGAGCAAACACCGGGGAGCTGTTTTTT. It yields the protein CASSLEVGANTGELFF. The whole variable domain, filled in from reference TRBV13 and TRBJ2-2, reads AAGVIQSPRHLIKEKRETATLKCYPIPRHDTVYWYQQGPGQDPQFLISFYEKMQSDKGSIPDRFSAQQFSDYHSELNMSSLELGDSALYFCASSLEVGANTGELFFGEGSRLTVL.

The chain recombines TRBV5-1 with TRBJ2-7; TRBD2 is a possible D gene (6 bases). Trimming pared 3 bases from V and 2 bases from J, leaving 12 bases between. Germline V gene sequence: CDR1 SGHRS, CDR2 YFSETQ. This CDR3 has 14 residues. This CDR3 is CASSSGTGTYEQYF. The DNA for the CDR3 is TGCGCCAGCAGCTCGGGGACTGGGACCTACGAGCAGTACTTC.

The chain couples TRBV5-4 to TRBJ2-3; 7 bases align to TRBD1. From germline, CDR1 is SGHNT and CDR2 YYREEE (reference sequence). Trimming took 5 bases from V and 5 from J; bases not matched to a gene: 5. This CDR3 comprises 13 residues. CDR3 nucleotides: TGTGCCAGCAGTTTTCAGGGGGAAGATACGCAGTATTTT. It encodes CASSFQGEDTQYF.

The chain recombines TRBV6-1 with TRBJ1-2; the D gene is possibly TRBD1 (5 bases). The CDR3 sequence is 14 residues long. With 4 bases removed from V and 8 bases from J, the gap between germline ends came to 17 bases. The germline gives CDR1 MNHNS, CDR2 SASEGT. The CDR3 here is CASSGDRRLLGYTF. The CDR3, as DNA: TGTGCCAGCAGTGGGGACCGACGCCTCTTGGGCTACACCTTC.

The gene calls are TRBV11-2 and TRBJ1-4; possible D gene TRBD1, 6 bases. Germline CDR1 SGHAT, CDR2 FQNNGV. The CDR3 loop spans 17 amino acids. V shed 4 bases and J shed 8 bases, with 23 bases lying between them. The CDR3 sequence: CASSSRGPGAMVEKLFF. CDR3 DNA: TGTGCCAGCAGCTCAAGGGGTCCGGGGGCGATGGTCGAAAAACTGTTTTTT.